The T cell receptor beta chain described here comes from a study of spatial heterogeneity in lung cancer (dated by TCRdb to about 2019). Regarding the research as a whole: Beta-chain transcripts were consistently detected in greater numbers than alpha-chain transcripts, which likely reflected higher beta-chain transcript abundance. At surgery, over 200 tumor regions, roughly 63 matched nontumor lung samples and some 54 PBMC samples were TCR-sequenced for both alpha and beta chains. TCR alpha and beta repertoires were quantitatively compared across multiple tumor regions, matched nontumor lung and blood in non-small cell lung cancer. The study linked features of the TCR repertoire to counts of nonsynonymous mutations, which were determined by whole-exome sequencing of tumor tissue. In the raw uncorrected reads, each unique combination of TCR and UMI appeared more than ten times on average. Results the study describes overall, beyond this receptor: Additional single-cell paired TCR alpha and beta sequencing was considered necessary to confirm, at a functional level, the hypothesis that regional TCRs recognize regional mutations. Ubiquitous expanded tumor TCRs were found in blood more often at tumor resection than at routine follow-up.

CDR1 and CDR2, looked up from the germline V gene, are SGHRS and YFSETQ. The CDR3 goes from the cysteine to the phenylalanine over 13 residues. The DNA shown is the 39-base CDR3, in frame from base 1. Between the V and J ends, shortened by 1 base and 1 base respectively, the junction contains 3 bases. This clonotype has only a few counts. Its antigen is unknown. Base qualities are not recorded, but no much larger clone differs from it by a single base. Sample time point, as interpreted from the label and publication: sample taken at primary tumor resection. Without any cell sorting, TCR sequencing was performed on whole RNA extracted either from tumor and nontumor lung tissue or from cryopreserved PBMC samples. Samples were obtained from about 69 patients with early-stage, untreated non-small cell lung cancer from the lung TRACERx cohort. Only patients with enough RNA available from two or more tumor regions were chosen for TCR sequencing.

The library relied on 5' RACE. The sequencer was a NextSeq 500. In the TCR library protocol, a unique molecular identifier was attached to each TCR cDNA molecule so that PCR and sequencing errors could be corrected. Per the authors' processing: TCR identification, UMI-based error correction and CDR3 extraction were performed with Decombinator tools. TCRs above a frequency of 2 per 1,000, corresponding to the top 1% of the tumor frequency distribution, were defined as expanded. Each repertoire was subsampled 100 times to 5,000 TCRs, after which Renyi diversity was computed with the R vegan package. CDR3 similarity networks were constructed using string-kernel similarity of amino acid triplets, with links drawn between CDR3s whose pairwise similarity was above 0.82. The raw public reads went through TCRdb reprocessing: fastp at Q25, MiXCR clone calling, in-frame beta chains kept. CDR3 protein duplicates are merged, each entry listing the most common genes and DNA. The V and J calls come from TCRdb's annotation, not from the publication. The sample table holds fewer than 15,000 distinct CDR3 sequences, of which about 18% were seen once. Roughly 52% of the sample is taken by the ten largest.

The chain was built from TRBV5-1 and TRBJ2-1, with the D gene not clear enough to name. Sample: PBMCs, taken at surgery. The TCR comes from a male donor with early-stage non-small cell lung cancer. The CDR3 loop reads CASSLSSYNEQFF. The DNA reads TGCGCCAGCAGCTTGTCGTCCTACAATGAGCAGTTCTTC.